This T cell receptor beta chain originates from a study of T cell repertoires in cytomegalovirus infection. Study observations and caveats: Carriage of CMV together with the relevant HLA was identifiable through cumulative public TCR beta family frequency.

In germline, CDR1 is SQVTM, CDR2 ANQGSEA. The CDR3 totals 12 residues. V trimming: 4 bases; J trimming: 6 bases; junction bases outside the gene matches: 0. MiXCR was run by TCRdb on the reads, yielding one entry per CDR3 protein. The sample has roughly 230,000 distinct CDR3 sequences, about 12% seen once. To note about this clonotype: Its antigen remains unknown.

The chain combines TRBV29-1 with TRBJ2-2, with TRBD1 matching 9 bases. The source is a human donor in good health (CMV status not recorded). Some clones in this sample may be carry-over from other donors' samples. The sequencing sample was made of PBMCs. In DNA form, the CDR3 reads TGCAGCGTTGGACAGGGGGCCGGGGAGCTGTTTTTT. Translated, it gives CSVGQGAGELFF.